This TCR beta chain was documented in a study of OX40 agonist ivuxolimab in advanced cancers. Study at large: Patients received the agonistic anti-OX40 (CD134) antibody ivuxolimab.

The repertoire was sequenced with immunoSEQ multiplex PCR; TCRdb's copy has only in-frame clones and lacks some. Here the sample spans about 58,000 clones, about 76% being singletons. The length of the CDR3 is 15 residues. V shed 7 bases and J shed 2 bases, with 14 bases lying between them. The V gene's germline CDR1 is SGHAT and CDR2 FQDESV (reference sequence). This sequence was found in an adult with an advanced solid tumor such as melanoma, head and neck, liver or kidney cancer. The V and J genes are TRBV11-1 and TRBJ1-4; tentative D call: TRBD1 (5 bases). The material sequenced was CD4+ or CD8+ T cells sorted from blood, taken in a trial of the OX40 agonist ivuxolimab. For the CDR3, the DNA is TGTGCCAGCACCCGAGGGGTCCGGACTAATGAAAAACTGTTTTTT. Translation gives CASTRGVRTNEKLFF.